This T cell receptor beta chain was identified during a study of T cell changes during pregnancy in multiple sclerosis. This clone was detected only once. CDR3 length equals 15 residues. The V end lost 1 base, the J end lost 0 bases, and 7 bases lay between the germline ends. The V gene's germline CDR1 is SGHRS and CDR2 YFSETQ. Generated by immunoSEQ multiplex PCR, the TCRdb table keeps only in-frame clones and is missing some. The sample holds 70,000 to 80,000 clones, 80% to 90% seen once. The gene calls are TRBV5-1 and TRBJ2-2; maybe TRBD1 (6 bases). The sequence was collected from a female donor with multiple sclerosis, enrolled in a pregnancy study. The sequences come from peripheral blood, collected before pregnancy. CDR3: CASSLPGANTGELFF. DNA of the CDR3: TGCGCCAGCAGCTTGCCAGGGGCGAACACCGGGGAGCTGTTTTTT. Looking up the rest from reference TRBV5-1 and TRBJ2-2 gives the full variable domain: KAGVTQTPRYLIKTRGQQVTLSCSPISGHRSVSWYQQTPGQGLQFLFEYFSETQRNKGNFPGRFSGRQFSNSRSEMNVSTLELGDSALYLCASSLPGANTGELFFGEGSRLTVL.